The next 9 T cell receptor beta chains were all read from a single sample in a study of cytomegalovirus exposure and HLA in healthy donors. Vbeta (60) and Jbeta (13) primers were used in the PCR. Clones were sequenced by immunoSEQ multiplex PCR, and TCRdb holds only the in-frame ones, with some missing. The sample carries roughly 180,000 clones, 76% recorded once. Sequencing was carried out using PBMCs. These receptors all stem from a female donor in good health and CMV-seronegative.

V usage is TRBV30 and J usage is TRBJ1-1; D call uncertain. The CDR3 has 12 amino acids. CDR1 is GTSNPN, CDR2 SVGIG, per germline (reference sequence). Trimming left V 0 bases short and J 10 bases short, with 12 bases between. The CDR3 here is CAWSVTNGRAFF. CDR3 DNA sequence: TGTGCCTGGAGTGTAACTAACGGGAGAGCTTTCTTT.

The rearrangement joins TRBV11-2 to TRBJ1-1, with 7 bases that match TRBD1. Per germline, CDR1 SGHAT and CDR2 FQNNGV. Losses at the gene ends were 6 bases for V and 7 bases for J; bases not matched to a gene: 14. This CDR3 has 15 residues. DNA of the CDR3: TGTGCCAGCAGGCGAAATCAGGGGGTGGTCGGTGAAGCTTTCTTT. This codes for CASRRNQGVVGEAFF.

This clone was seen more than once but under ten times. This rearrangement joins TRBV19 to TRBJ2-1; TRBD1 agrees at 11 bases. CDR3 length equals 13 residues. The V segment lost 9 bases and the J segment 6 bases; nucleotides outside the gene matches: 4. The germline V gene has CDR1 LNHDA and CDR2 SQIVND (reference sequence). CDR3 bases: TGTGCCAGCGGACAGGGGGCGCCCAATGAGCAGTTCTTC. Its protein is CASGQGAPNEQFF.

In its sample, this clone was seen once. The chain is built from TRBV4-2 and TRBJ2-7; tentative D call: TRBD1 (5 bases). Germline assignment: CDR1 LGHNA and CDR2 YNFKEQ. The V and J ends lost 0 bases and 2 bases respectively, with 8 bases between them. This CDR3 region has 14 residues. The chain's CDR3 is CASSQDGAAYEQYF. CDR3 DNA sequence: TGTGCCAGCAGCCAAGATGGGGCAGCCTACGAGCAGTACTTC.

This rearrangement joins TRBV4-1 to TRBJ1-2; no reliable D call. V was pared by 0 bases and J by 8 bases, with 28 bases between. Germline CDR1 reads MGHRA; CDR2 reads YSYEKL. This CDR3 spans 19 amino acids. The CDR3 region is CASSQDRRETEPTIGGYTF. The CDR3 DNA is TGCGCCAGCAGCCAAGATCGGAGGGAGACGGAACCTACAATCGGGGGCTACACCTTC.

This sequence joins TRBV7-2 and TRBJ1-1; TRBD1 matches 8 bases. Germline values: CDR1 SGHTA, CDR2 FQGNSA. This CDR3 has 14 amino acids. Trimming removed 3 bases from V and 4 bases from J; junction bases left unmatched: 4. The CDR3 bases are TGTGCCAGCAGCTTGTACAGGGGGACCACTGAAGCTTTCTTT. It yields the protein CASSLYRGTTEAFF.

The chain is built from TRBV6-5 and TRBJ2-1; 7 bases agree with TRBD2. Looked up from germline, CDR1 is MNHEY and CDR2 is SVGAGI. The CDR3 has 15 residues. The junction had 5 bases not matched to a gene; V was cut back by 2 bases and J by 4 bases. The CDR3, as DNA: TGTGCCAGCAGTTACGAGCGGGGCTCTTACAATGAGCAGTTCTTC. Its protein is CASSYERGSYNEQFF.

This chain links TRBV4-2 with TRBJ1-3; D unclear. Germline V CDR1 and CDR2: LGHNA, YNFKEQ. V lost 0 bases and J 4 bases, leaving 7 bases between the germline ends. The CDR3 is made up of 14 amino acids. CDR3 in amino acids: CASSQDRRGNTIYF. CDR3 nucleotide sequence: TGTGCCAGCAGCCAAGATCGGCGGGGAAACACCATATATTTT.

The V and J genes are TRBV7-2 and TRBJ2-5, with D tentatively TRBD1 (6 bases). The V end lost 3 bases, the J end lost 1 base, and 12 bases lay between the germline ends. The CDR3 sequence is 15 residues long. The V gene's germline CDR1 is SGHTA and CDR2 FQGNSA. The CDR3 here is CASSFKTGTQETQYF. The CDR3 bases are TGTGCCAGCAGCTTTAAAACAGGGACCCAAGAGACCCAGTACTTC.